This TCR beta chain originates from a study of control samples from healthy donors and cancer patients. Sequencing was performed with immunoSEQ multiplex PCR; in TCRdb, only in-frame clones are kept and a portion is missing. The repertoire includes 60,000 to 100,000 clones, approximately 91% of them detected once, and roughly 7% sits in the top ten. V was trimmed by 5 bases and J by 3 bases, leaving 5 bases between them. Germline values: CDR1 SEHNR, CDR2 FQNEAQ (reference sequence). The CDR3 consists of 11 residues. The receptor was isolated from a man in his forties or fifties in good health. The gene calls are TRBV7-9 and TRBJ2-7; no firm D call. Sequencing used blood. The CDR3 sequence: CASSRVYEQYF. The CDR3 DNA follows: TGTGCCAGCAGCCGAGTCTACGAGCAGTACTTC.